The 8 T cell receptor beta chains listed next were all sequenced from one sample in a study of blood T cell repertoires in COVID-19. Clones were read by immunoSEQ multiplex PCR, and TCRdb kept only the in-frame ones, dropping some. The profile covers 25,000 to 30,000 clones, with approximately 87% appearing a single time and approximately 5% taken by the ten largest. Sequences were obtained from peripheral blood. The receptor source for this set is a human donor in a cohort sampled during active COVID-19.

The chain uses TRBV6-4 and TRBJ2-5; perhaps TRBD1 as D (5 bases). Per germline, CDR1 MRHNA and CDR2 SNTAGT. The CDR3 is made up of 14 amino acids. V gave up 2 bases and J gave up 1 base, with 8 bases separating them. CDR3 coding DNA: TGTGCCAGCAGTGACCCCAGGGTCCAAGAGACCCAGTACTTC. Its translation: CASSDPRVQETQYF.

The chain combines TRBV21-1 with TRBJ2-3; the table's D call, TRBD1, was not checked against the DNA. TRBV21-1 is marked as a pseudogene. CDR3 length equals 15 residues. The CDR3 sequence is CASSPTGSDPDTQYF. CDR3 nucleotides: TGTGCCAGCAGCCCGACAGGTTCAGATCCAGATACGCAGTATTTT.

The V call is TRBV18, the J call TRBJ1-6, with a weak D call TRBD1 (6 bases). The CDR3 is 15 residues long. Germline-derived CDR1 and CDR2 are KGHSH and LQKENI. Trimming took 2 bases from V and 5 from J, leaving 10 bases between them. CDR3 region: CASSPGGQHNSPLHF. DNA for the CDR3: TGTGCCAGCTCACCAGGTGGACAGCATAATTCACCCCTCCACTTT.

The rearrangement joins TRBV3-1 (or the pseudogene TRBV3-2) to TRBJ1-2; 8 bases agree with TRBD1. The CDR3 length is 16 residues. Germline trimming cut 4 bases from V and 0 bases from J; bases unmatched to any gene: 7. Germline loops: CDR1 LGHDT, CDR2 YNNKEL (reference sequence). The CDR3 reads CASSPTRTGTNYGYTF. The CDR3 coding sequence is TGTGCCAGCAGCCCCACCAGGACAGGGACTAACTATGGCTACACCTTC.

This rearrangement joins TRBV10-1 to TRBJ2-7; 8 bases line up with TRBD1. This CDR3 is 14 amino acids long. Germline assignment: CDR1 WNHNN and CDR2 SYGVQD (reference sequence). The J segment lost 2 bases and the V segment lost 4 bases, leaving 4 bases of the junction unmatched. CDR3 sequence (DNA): TGCGCCAGCAGTGTTCGGACAGGGCCCTACGAGCAGTACTTC. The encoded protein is CASSVRTGPYEQYF.

The CDR3, as DNA: TGTGCCAGTAGTATACAAGGGAGTCCTGGAAACACCATATATTTT. Translation gives CASSIQGSPGNTIYF. V gene TRBV19 combines with J gene TRBJ1-3; D is unclear. Germline lookup yields CDR1 LNHDA and CDR2 SQIVND (reference sequence). The germline V and J ends were trimmed by 2 bases and 2 bases, with 10 bases remaining between them. This CDR3 region has 15 residues.

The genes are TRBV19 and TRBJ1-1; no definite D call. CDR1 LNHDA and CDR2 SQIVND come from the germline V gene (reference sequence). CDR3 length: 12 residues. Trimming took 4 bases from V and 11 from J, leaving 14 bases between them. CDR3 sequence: CASSTDAVRAFF. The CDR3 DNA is TGTGCCAGTAGTACCGATGCGGTTAGGGCTTTCTTT.

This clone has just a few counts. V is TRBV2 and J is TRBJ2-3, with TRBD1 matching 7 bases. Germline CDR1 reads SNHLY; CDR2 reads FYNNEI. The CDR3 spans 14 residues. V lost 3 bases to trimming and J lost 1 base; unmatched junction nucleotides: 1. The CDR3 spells CASSDGQGTDTQYF. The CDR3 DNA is TGTGCCAGCAGTGATGGACAGGGCACAGATACGCAGTATTTT.